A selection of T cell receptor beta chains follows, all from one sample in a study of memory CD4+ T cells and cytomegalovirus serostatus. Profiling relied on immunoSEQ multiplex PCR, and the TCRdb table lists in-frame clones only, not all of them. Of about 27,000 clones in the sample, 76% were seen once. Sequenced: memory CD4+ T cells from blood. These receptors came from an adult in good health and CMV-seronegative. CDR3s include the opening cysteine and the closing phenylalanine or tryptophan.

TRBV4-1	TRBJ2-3	CASSQGGTSTDTQYF
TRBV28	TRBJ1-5	CASSPMGGIGSLDQPQHF
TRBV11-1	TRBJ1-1	CASSRIPGNTEAFF
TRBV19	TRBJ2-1	CASSKFGQGFNEQFF
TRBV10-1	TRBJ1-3	CASSPDILGYTIYF
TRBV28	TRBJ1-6	CASSLLRGRYLHF
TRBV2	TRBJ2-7	CASKTTGTGTYEQYF
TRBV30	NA	CAWSGHSTFQSEQYF
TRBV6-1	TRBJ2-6	CASSGQTSGANVLTF
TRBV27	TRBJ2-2	CASSLRQNTGELFF
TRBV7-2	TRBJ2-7	CASSYSDNYEQYF
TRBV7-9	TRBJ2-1	CASSLGGSRYNEQFF
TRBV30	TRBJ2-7	CAWTAGTSGAAWAEQYF
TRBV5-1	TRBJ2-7	CASSTGGEGYEQYF
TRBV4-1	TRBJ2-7	CASSQAPGTGATYEQYF
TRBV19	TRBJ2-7	CASSISRTVYEQYF
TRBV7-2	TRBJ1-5	CASSSTGGLGNQPQHF
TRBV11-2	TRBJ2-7	CASSLELSGKQYF
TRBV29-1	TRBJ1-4	CSVKKGGQANEKLFF
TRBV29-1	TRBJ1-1	CSVEDMGLNTEAFF
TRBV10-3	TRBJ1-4	CASTGAVNEKLFF
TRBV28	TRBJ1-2	CASSSGMGNYGYTF
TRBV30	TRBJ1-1	CAWRRGPGEAFF
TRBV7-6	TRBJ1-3	CASSARTGSTLLSGNTIYF
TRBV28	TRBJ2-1	CASSRIWEFSNEQFF
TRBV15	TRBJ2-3	CATSRNGPGTSARLTDTQYF
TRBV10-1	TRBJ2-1	CASSDGYNEQFF
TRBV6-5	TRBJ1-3	CASSRQALSGNTIYF
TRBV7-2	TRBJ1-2	CASSIATEGGGYTF
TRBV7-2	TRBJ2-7	CASSSRTFTYEQYF
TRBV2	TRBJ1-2	CASSERWKRGSLSGYTF
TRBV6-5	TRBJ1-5	CASSYFQGGNQPQHF
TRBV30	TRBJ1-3	CAWSRETWGSGNTIYF